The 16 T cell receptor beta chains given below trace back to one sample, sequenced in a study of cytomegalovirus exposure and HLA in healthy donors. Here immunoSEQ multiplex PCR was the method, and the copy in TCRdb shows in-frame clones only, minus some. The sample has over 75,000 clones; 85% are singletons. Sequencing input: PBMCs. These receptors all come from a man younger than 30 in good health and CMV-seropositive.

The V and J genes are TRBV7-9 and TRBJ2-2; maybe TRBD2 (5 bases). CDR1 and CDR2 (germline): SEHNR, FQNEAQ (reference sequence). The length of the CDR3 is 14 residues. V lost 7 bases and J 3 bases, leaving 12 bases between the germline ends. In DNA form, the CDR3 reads TGTGCCAGCATGCGAGGGTCAGACACCGGGGAGCTGTTTTTT. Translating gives CASMRGSDTGELFF. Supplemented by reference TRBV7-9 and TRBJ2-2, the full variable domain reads DTGVSQNPRHKITKRGQNVTFRCDPISEHNRLYWYRQTLGQGPEFLTYFQNEAQLEKSRLLSDRFSAERPKGSFSTLEIQRTEQGDSAMYLCASMRGSDTGELFFGEGSRLTVL.

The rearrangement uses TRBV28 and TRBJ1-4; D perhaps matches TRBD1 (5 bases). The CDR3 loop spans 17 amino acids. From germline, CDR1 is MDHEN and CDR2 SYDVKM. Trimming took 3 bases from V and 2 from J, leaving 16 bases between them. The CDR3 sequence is CASSFILRGTTNEKLFF. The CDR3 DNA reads TGTGCCAGCAGTTTTATCCTAAGGGGAACGACTAATGAAAAACTGTTTTTT.

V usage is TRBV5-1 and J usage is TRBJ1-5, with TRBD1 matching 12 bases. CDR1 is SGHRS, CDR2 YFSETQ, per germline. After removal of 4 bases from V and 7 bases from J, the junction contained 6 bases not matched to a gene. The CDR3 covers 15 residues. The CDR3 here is CASSPEGTGGQPQHF. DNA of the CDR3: TGCGCCAGCAGCCCGGAAGGGACAGGGGGCCAGCCCCAGCATTTT.

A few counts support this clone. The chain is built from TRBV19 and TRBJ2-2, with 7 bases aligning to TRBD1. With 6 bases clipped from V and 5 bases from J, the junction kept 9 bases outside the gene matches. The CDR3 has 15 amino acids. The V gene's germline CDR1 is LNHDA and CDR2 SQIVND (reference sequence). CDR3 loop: CASSAGTVLTGELFF. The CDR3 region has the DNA TGTGCCAGTAGCGCCGGGACAGTTTTGACCGGGGAGCTGTTTTTT.

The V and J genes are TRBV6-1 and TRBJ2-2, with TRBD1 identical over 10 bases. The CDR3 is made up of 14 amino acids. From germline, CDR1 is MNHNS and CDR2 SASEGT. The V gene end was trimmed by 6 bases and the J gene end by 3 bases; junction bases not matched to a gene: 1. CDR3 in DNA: TGTGCCAGCAGAGGACAGGGGGACACCGGGGAGCTGTTTTTT. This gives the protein CASRGQGDTGELFF.

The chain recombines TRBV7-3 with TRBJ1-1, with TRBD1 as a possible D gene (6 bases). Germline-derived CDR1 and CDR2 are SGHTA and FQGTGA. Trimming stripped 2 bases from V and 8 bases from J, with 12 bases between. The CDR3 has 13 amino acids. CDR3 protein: CASSLDRDNEAFF. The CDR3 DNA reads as TGTGCCAGCAGCTTAGACCGGGACAACGAAGCTTTCTTT.

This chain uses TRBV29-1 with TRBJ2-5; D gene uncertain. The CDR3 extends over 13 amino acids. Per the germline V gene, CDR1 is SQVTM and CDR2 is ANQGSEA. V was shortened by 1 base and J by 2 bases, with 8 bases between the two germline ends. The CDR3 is CSVEGVSQETQYF. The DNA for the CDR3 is TGCAGCGTTGAAGGTGTCAGTCAAGAGACCCAGTACTTC.

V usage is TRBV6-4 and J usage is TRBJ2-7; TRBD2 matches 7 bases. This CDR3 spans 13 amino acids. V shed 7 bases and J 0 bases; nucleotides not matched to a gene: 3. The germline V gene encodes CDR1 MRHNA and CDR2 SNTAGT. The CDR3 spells CASTREASYEQYV. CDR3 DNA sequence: TGTGCCAGCACTCGGGAGGCCTCCTACGAGCAGTACGTC.

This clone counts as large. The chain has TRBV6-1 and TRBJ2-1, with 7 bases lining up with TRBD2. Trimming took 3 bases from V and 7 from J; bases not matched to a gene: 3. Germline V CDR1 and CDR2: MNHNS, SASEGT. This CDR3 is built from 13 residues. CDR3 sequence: CASSDWGGNEQFF. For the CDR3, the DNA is TGTGCCAGCAGTGATTGGGGAGGGAATGAGCAGTTCTTC.

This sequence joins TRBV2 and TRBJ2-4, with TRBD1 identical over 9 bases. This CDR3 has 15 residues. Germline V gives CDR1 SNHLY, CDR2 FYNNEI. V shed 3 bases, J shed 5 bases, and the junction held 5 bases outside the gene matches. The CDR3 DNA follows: TGTGCCAGCAGTGATGTGGACAGGGGTGAAAACATTCAGTACTTC. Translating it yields CASSDVDRGENIQYF. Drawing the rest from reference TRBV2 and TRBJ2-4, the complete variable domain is EPEVTQTPSHQVTQMGQEVILRCVPISNHLYFYWYRQILGQKVEFLVSFYNNEISEKSEIFDDQFSVERPDGSNFTLKIRSTKLEDSAMYFCASSDVDRGENIQYFGAGTRLSVL.

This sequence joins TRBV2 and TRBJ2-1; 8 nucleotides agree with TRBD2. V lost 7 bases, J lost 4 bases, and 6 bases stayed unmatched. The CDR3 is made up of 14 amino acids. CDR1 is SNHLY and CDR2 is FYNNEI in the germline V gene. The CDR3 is CASNKLAGYNEQFF. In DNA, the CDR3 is TGTGCCAGCAACAAGCTAGCGGGTTACAATGAGCAGTTCTTC.

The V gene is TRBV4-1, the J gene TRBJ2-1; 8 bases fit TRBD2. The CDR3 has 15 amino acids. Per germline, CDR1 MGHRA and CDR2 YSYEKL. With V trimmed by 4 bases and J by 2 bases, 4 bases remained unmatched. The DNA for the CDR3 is TGCGCCAGCAGCCTAGCGGGAATGACCTACAATGAGCAGTTCTTC. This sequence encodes CASSLAGMTYNEQFF.

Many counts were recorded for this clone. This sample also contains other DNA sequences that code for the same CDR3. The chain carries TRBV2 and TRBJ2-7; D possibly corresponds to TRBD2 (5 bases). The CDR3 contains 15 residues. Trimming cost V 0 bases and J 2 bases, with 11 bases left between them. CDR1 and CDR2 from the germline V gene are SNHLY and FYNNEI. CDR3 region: CASSEALGGPYEQYF. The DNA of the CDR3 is TGTGCCAGCAGTGAAGCGCTGGGCGGGCCCTACGAGCAGTACTTC.

The CDR3 loop is CAWGRGLNDEQFF. The CDR3 DNA reads as TGTGCCTGGGGGAGGGGACTGAATGATGAGCAGTTCTTC. The rearrangement uses TRBV30 and TRBJ2-1; TRBD2 matches at 7 bases. V trimming: 5 bases; J trimming: 8 bases; junction bases outside the gene matches: 9. From germline, CDR1 is GTSNPN and CDR2 SVGIG (reference sequence). The CDR3 length is 13 residues.

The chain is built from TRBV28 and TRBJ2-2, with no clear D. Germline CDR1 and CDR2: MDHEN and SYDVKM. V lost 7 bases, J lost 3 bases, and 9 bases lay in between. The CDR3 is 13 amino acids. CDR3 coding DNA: TGTGCCAGCACCCACTCGGACACCGGGGAGCTGTTTTTT. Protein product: CASTHSDTGELFF.

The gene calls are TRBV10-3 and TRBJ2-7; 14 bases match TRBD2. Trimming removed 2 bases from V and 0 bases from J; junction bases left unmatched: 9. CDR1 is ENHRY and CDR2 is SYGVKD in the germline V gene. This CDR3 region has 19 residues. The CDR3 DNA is TGTGCCATCAGTGAGCCTACGGGACTAGCGGGAGCGTCCTCCTACGAGCAGTACTTC. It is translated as CAISEPTGLAGASSYEQYF.